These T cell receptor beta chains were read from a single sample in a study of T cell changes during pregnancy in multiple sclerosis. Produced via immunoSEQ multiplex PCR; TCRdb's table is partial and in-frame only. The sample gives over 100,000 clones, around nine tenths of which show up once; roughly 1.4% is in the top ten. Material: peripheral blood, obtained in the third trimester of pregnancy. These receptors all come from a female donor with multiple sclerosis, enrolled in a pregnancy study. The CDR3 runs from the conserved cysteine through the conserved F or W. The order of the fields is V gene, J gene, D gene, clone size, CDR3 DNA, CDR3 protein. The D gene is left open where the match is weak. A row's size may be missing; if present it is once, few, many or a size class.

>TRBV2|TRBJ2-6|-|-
TGTGCCAGCAGTGCGGGAACTGGGGCCAACGTCCTGACTTTC
CASSAGTGANVLTF
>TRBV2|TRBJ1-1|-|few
TGTGCCAGCAGTGAACTTACAGGGAACACTGAAGCTTTCTTT
CASSELTGNTEAFF
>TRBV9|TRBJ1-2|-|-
TGTGCCAGCAGCGTAGGGGCAGGGAGGAGGGATGGCTACACCTTC
CASSVGAGRRDGYTF
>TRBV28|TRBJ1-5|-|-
TGTGCCAGCAGTTTTGGAGGAAGCAATCAGCCCCAGCATTTT
CASSFGGSNQPQHF
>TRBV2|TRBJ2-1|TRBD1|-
TGTGCCAGCAGTGAAGCGCTTCGCAGGGGGCGTCTCAATGAGCAGTTCTTC
CASSEALRRGRLNEQFF
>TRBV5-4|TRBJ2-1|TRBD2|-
TGTGCCAGCAGCTTGAGACGGGGGGGAATATACAATGAGCAGTTCTTC
CASSLRRGGIYNEQFF
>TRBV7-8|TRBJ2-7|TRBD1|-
TGTGCCAGCAGCTGGGACAGGGAGCTGGACGAGCAGTACTTC
CASSWDRELDEQYF
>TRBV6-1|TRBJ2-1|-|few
TGTGCCAGCAGTGAAGATGGCACCTACAATGAGCAGTTCTTC
CASSEDGTYNEQFF
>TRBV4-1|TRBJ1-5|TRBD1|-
TGCGCCAGCAGCCAGGGACAGGGAAACAATCAGCCCCAGCATTTT
CASSQGQGNNQPQHF
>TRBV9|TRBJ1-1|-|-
TGTGCCAGCAGCGTAGGTCCGGGGGTAATAACTGAAGCTTTCTTT
CASSVGPGVITEAFF
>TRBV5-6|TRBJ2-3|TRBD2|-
TGTGCCAGCAGCTCGACTAGCGGGAGAGGAGCAGATACGCAGTATTTT
CASSSTSGRGADTQYF
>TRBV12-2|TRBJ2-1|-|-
TGTGCAAGTCGCTTAGGGGGTAGCGGGAAGCACAATGAGCAGTTCTTC
CASRLGGSGKHNEQFF
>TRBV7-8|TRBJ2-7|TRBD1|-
TGTGCCAGCAGCCTAACTCAGGGGGCCACCCTCCTAGGGCAGTACTTC
CASSLTQGATLLGQYF
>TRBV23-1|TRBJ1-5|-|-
TGCGCCAGCCCCCGACACCCGAGCAATCAGCCCCAGCATTTT
CASPRHPSNQPQHF
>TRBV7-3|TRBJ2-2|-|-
TGTGCCAGCAGCTTATACCAGGGCACCGGGGAGCTGTTTTTT
CASSLYQGTGELFF
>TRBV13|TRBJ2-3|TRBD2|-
TGTGCCAGCAGCCCCGCTAGCGGGGGGGCGGATACGCAGTATTTT
CASSPASGGADTQYF
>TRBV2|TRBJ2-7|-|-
TGTGCCAGCAGTGAATGGCAATTGACTTCCTACGAGCAGTACTTC
CASSEWQLTSYEQYF
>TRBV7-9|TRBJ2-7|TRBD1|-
TGTGCCAGCAGCCCTAGGGACAGGGGACGAGTCGAGCAGTACTTC
CASSPRDRGRVEQYF
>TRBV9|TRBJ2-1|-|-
TGTGCCAGCAGCGTAAACGGGGGGCCCTACAATGAGCAGTTCTTC
CASSVNGGPYNEQFF
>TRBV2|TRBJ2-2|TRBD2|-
TGTGCCAGCAGAGGACTAGCGGGGTGGGGGACCGGGGAGCTGTTTTTT
CASRGLAGWGTGELFF
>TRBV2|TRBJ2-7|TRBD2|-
TGTGCCAGCAGACCAACTCCGGGACTAGGCGTGGGGAGGGAGCAGTACTTC
CASRPTPGLGVGREQYF
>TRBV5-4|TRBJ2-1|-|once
TGTGCCAGCAGCTTGGACTCTAGCTCCTACAATGAGCAGTTCTTC
CASSLDSSSYNEQFF
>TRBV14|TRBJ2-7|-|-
TGTGCCAGCAGCCATACTTCCTACGAGCAGTACTTC
CASSHTSYEQYF
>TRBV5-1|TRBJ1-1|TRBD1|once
TGCGCCAGCAGCTTGATTGGAGGACAGGGGGCTGAAGCTTTCTTT
CASSLIGGQGAEAFF
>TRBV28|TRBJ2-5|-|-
TGTGCCAGCAGTTTCGTGGGACAACAAGAGACCCAGTACTTC
CASSFVGQQETQYF
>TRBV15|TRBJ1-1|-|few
TGTGCCACCAGCAGAGATAGCGGGGGAAACACTGAAGCTTTCTTT
CATSRDSGGNTEAFF
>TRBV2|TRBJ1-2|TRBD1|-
TGTGCCAGCAGTGAGAGACAACAGGGGCATGGCTACACCTTC
CASSERQQGHGYTF
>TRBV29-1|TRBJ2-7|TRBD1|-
TGCAGCGCGGGACAGGGGGCTCGGGAGCAGTACTTC
CSAGQGAREQYF
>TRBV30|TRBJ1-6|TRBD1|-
TGTGCCTGGAGCCCAGGGGGTAATTCACCCCTCCACTTT
CAWSPGGNSPLHF
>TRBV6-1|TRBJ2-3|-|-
TGTGCCAGCACAGCTAGCCTCAGCACAGATACGCAGTATTTT
CASTASLSTDTQYF
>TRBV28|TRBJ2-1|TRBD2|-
TGTGCCAGCGTTTTAGCGGGAGGAGGGTGGAATGAGCAGTTCTTC
CASVLAGGGWNEQFF
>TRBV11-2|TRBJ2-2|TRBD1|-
TGTGCCAGCAGCGGAGGAGGCAGGGGGCCCGGGGAGCTGTTTTTT
CASSGGGRGPGELFF
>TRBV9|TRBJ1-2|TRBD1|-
TGTGCCAGCAGCGACAGTCGGACAGGGAGTTGGTATGGCTACACCTTC
CASSDSRTGSWYGYTF
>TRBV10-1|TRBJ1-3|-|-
TGCGCCAGCAGTCAGGACAGAGATGGAAACACCATATATTTT
CASSQDRDGNTIYF
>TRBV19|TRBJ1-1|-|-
TGTGCCAGTAACAGGAAAGTTGTTACAGGGACGAACACTGAAGCTTTCTTT
CASNRKVVTGTNTEAFF
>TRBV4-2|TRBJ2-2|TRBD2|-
TGTGCCAGCAGCCAAGATAGGGGAGGCCTAGCGGGCAACACCGGGGAGCTGTTTTTT
CASSQDRGGLAGNTGELFF
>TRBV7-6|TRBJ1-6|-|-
TGTGCCAGCAGCTCTTTCCCCCCAGGGAATAATTCACCCCTCCACTTT
CASSSFPPGNNSPLHF
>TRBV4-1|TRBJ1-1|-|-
TGCGCCAGCAGCCAACGTGGGGGAGGCGACACTGAAGCTTTCTTT
CASSQRGGGDTEAFF
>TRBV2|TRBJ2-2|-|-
TGTGCCAGCAGTGATTCGGGAAGCACCGGGGAGCTGTTTTTT
CASSDSGSTGELFF
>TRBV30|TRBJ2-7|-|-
TGTGCCTGGAGTACAGGTAGCTTAGACGAGCAGTACTTC
CAWSTGSLDEQYF
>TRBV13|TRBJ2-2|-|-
TGTGCCAGCAGCTTAAGTGGGGGGGCTTTCGCCGGGGAGCTGTTTTTT
CASSLSGGAFAGELFF
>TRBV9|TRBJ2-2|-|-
TGTGCCAGCAGCGTAGTCAGTACCGGGGAGCTGTTTTTT
CASSVVSTGELFF